This T cell receptor beta chain comes out of a study of blood T cell repertoires in COVID-19. Background on the study: In each case, the material was cDNA or gDNA derived from T cells, B-cell-depleted T cells, or PBMCs.

Per the authors' pipeline: Amplification with reference gene primers provided the estimates of nucleated cell counts. Clones were read by immunoSEQ multiplex PCR, and TCRdb kept only the in-frame ones, dropping some. V, J and clone size reflect that table, while D and trimming were determined from the DNA. The sample lists 80,000 to 95,000 clones, 85% occurring once. Sequenced material: peripheral blood. The clonotype originates from a man older than 75 with acute or convalescent COVID-19.

The CDR3 DNA sequence: TGTGCCAGCAATTCGGGGAATGAGCAGTTCTTC. It is translated as CASNSGNEQFF. This chain links TRBV12-3 or TRBV12-4 with TRBJ2-1; weak D call: TRBD2 (5 bases). CDR3 length: 11 amino acids. Trimming took off 7 bases at V and 7 bases at J, with 8 bases between the two ends.